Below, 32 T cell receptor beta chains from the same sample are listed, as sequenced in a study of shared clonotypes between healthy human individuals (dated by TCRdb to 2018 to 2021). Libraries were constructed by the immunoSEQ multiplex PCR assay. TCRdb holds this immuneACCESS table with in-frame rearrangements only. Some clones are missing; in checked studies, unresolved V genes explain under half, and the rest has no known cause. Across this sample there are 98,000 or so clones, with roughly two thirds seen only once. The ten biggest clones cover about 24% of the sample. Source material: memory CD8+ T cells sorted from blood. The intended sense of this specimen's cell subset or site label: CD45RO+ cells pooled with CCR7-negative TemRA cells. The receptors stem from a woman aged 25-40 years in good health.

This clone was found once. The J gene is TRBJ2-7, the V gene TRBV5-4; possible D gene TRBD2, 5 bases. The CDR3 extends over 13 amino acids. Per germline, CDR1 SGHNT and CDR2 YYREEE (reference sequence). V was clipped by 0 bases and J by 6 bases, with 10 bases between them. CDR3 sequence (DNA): TGTGCCAGCAGCTTGGAGCCGGGATCCGAGCAGTACTTC. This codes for CASSLEPGSEQYF.

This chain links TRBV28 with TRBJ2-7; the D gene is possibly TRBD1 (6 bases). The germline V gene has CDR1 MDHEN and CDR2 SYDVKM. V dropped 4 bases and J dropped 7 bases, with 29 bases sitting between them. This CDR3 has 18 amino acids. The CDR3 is CASSSLGGGTYLGGEQYF. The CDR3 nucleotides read TGTGCCAGCAGTTCCCTCGGTGGGGGCACTTATCTTGGGGGAGAGCAGTACTTC.

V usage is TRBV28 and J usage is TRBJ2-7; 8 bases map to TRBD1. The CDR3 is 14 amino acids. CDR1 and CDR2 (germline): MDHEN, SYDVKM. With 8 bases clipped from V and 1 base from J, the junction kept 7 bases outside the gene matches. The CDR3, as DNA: TGTGCCAGCGTACGGACAGGGTGGTCCTACGAGCAGTACTTC. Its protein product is CASVRTGWSYEQYF.

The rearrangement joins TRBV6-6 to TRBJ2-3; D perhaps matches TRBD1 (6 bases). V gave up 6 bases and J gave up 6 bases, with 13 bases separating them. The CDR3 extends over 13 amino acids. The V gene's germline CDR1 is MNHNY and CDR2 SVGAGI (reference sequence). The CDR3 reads CASRGALPDTQYF. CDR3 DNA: TGTGCCAGCAGGGGGGCCCTACCGGATACGCAGTATTTT.

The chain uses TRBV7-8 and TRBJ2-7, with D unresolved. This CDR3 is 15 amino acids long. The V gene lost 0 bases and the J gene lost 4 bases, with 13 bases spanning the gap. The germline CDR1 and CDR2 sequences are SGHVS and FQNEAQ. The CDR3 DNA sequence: TGTGCCAGCAGCTTAGCACTTCCCGTGGGTTACGAGCAGTACTTC. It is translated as CASSLALPVGYEQYF.

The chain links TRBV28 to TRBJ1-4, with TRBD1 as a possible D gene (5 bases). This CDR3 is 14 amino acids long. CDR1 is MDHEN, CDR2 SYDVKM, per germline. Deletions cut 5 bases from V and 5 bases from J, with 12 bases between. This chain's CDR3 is CASSAGTVNEKLFF. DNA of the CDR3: TGTGCCAGCAGTGCCGGGACTGTAAATGAAAAACTGTTTTTT.

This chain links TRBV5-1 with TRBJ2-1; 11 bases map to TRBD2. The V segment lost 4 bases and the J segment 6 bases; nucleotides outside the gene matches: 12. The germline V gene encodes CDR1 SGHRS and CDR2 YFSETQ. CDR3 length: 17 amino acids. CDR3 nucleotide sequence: TGCGCCAGCAGCCGAGAGACCGGACTAGCGGGTTTCAATGAGCAGTTCTTC. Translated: CASSRETGLAGFNEQFF.

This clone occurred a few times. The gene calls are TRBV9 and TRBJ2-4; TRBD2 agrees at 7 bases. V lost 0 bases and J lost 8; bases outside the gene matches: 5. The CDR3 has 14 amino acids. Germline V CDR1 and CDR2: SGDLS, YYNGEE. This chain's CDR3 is CASSVAGGSDIQYF. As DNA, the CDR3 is TGTGCCAGCAGCGTAGCGGGCGGGAGTGACATTCAGTACTTC.

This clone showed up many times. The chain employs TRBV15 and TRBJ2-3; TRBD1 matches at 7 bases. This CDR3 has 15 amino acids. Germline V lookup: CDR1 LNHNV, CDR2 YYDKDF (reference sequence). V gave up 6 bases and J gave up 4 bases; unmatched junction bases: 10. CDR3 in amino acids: CATRERTGGADTQYF. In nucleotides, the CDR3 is TGTGCCACCAGGGAAAGGACAGGAGGCGCAGATACGCAGTATTTT.

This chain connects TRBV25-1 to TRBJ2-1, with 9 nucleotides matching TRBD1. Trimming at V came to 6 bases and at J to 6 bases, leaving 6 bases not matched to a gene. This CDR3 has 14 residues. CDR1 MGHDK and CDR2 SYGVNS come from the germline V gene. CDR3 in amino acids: CASRPGQGFNEQFF. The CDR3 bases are TGTGCCAGCAGGCCGGGACAGGGTTTCAATGAGCAGTTCTTC.

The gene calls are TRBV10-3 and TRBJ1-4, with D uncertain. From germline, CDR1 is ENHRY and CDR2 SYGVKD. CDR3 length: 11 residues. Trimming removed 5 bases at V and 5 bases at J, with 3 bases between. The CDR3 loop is CAISSNEKLFF. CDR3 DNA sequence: TGTGCCATCAGTTCAAATGAAAAACTGTTTTTT.

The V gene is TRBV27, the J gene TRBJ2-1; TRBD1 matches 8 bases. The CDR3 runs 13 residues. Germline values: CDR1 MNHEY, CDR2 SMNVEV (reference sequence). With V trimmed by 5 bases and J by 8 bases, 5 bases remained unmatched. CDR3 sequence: CASSLLTGDEQFF. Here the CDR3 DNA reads TGTGCCAGCAGTCTCCTGACAGGGGATGAGCAGTTCTTC.

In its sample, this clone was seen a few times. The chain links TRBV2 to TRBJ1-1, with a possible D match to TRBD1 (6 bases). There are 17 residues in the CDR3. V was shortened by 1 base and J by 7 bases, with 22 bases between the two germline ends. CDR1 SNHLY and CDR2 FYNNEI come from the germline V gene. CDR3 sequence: CASSEVWGAEAGDEAFF. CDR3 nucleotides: TGTGCCAGCAGTGAAGTATGGGGGGCGGAGGCCGGAGATGAAGCTTTCTTT. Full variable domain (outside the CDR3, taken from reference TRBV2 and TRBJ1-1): EPEVTQTPSHQVTQMGQEVILRCVPISNHLYFYWYRQILGQKVEFLVSFYNNEISEKSEIFDDQFSVERPDGSNFTLKIRSTKLEDSAMYFCASSEVWGAEAGDEAFFGQGTRLTVV.

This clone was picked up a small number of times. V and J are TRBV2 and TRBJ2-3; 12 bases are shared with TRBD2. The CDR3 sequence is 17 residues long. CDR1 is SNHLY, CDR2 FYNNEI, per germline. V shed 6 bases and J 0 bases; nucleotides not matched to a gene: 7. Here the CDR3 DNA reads TGTGCCAGCAGCCCCGGACTAGCGGGGCCTAGCACAGATACGCAGTATTTT. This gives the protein CASSPGLAGPSTDTQYF. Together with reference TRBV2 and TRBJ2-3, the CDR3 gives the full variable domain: EPEVTQTPSHQVTQMGQEVILRCVPISNHLYFYWYRQILGQKVEFLVSFYNNEISEKSEIFDDQFSVERPDGSNFTLKIRSTKLEDSAMYFCASSPGLAGPSTDTQYFGPGTRLTVL.

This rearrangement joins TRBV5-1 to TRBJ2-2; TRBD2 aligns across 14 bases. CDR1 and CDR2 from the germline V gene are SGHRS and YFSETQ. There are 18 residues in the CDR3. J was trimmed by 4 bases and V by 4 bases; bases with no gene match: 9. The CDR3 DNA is TGCGCCAGCAGCCAGGGACTAGCGGGAGTCCTGGGCACCGGGGAGCTGTTTTTT. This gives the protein CASSQGLAGVLGTGELFF.

In DNA form, the CDR3 reads TGTGCCAGCAGCGACACTGGGACTAGCGGGATTAATGAGCAGTTCTTC. Its translation: CASSDTGTSGINEQFF. V gene TRBV6-4 combines with J gene TRBJ2-1, with 13 positions matching TRBD2. Germline V gives CDR1 MRHNA, CDR2 SNTAGT. The CDR3 runs 16 residues. V gave up 6 bases and J gave up 7 bases; unmatched junction bases: 9.

Here the CDR3 DNA reads TGTGCCAGCAGCCCGGGACAGGGACACACAGATACGCAGTATTTT. This gives the protein CASSPGQGHTDTQYF. The V gene is TRBV4-2, the J gene TRBJ2-3; 9 bases match TRBD1. V shed 4 bases and J 2 bases; nucleotides not matched to a gene: 4. CDR1 is LGHNA, CDR2 YNFKEQ, per germline. The CDR3 has 15 amino acids.

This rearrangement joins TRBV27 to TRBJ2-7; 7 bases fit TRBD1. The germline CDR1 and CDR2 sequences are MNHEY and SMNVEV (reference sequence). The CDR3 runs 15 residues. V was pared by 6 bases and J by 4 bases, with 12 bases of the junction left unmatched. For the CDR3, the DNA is TGTGCCAGCAGCAGTCGAGGGGGCCTTCTTTACGAGCAGTACTTC. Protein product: CASSSRGGLLYEQYF.

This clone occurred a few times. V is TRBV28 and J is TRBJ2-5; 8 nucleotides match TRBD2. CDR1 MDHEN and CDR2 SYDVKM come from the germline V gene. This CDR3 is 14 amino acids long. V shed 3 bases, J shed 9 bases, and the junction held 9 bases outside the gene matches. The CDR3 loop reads CASSLTSEASSQYF. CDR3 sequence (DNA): TGTGCCAGCAGTTTGACTAGCGAGGCGAGCTCCCAGTACTTC.

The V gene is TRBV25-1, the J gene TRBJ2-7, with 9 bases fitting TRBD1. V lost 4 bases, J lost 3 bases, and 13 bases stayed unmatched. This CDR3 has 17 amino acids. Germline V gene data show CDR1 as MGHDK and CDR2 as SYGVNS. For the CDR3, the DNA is TGTGCCAGCAGTGGCTCAAATCCGGGACAGGGTTTCTACGAGCAGTACTTC. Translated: CASSGSNPGQGFYEQYF.

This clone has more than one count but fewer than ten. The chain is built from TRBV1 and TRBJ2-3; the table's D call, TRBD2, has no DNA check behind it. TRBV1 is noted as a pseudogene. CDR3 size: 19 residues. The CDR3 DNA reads TGCACCAGCAGCCAAGGCGGGAGGGAAAAATACAACCCTACAGATACGCAGTATTTT. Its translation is CTSSQGGREKYNPTDTQYF.

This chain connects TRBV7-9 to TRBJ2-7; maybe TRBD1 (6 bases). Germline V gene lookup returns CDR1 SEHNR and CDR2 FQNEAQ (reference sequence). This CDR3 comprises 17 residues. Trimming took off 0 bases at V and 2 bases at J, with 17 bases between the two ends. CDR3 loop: CASSLAPERGYTYEQYF. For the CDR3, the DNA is TGTGCCAGCAGCTTAGCTCCGGAAAGGGGGTATACCTACGAGCAGTACTTC.

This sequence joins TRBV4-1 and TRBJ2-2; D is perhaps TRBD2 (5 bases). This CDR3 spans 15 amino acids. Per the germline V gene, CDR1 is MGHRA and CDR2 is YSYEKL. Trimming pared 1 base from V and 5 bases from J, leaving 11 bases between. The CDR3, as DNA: TGCGCCAGCAGCCAAGTCGGAGGAGGTACCGGGGAGCTGTTTTTT. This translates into CASSQVGGGTGELFF.

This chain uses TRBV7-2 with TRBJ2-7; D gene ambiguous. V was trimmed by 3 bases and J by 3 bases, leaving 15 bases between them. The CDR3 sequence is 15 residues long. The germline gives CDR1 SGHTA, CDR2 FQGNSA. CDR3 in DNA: TGTGCCAGCAGCTTGATTGGCATCTCTCACTACGAGCAGTACTTC. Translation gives CASSLIGISHYEQYF.

Written as DNA, the CDR3 is TGTGCCAGCAGTGCTCTACCAGGCTCCTACGAGCAGTACTTC. Translation: CASSALPGSYEQYF. The rearrangement joins TRBV2 to TRBJ2-7; D not resolved. CDR1 is SNHLY, CDR2 FYNNEI, per germline. The CDR3 spans 14 residues. With 4 bases removed from V and 0 bases from J, the gap between germline ends came to 10 bases.

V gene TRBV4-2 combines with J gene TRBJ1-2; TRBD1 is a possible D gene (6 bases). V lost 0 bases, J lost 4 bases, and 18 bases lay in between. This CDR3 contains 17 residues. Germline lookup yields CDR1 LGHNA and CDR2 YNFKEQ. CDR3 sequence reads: CASSQERLGAVSYGYTF. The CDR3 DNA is TGTGCCAGCAGCCAAGAACGTCTGGGGGCGGTATCCTATGGCTACACCTTC.

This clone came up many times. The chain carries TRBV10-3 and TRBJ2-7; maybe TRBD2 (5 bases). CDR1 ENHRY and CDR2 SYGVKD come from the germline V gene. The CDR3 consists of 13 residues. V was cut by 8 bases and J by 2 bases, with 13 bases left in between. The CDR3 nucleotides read TGTGCCATCCTAGGCGAGGGAGCCTACGAGCAGTACTTC. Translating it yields CAILGEGAYEQYF.

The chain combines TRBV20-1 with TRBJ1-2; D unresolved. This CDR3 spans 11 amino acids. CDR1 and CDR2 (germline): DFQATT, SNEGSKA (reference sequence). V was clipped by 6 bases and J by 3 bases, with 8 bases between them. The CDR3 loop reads CSARRDYGYTF. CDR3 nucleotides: TGCAGTGCCCGCCGGGACTATGGCTACACCTTC.

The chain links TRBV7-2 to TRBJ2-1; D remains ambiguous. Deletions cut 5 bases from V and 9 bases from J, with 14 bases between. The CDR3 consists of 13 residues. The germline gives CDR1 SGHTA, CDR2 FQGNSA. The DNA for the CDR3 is TGTGCCAGCAGCCGACCCGGAGTAGGTGAGCAGTTCTTC. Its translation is CASSRPGVGEQFF.

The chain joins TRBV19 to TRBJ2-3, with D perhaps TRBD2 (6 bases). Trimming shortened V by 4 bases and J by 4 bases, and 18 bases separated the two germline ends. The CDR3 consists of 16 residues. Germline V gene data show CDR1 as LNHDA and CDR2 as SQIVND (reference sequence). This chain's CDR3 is CASSTSGWGIPDTQYF. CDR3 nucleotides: TGTGCCAGTAGTACGAGCGGGTGGGGCATCCCAGATACGCAGTATTTT.

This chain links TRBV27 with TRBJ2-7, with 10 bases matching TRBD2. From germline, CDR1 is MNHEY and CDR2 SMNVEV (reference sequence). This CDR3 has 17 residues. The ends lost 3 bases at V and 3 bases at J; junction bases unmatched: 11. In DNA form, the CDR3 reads TGTGCCAGCAGTTTCTTTAGCGGGAGGTCCCCCTTCTACGAGCAGTACTTC. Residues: CASSFFSGRSPFYEQYF.

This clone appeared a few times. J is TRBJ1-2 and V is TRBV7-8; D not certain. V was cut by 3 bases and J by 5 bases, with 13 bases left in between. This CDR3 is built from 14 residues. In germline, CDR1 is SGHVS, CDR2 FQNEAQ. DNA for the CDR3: TGTGCCAGCAGCTTCGGCGCCACACCTTATGGCTACACCTTC. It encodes CASSFGATPYGYTF. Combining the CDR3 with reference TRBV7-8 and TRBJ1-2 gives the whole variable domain GAGVSQSPRYKVAKRGQDVALRCDPISGHVSLFWYQQALGQGPEFLTYFQNEAQLDKSGLPSDRFFAERPEGSVSTLKIQRTQQEDSAVYLCASSFGATPYGYTFGSGTRLTVV.